This entry lists 30 T cell receptor beta chains sequenced from one sample in a study of T-cell reconstitution after alpha-beta-depleted transplantation in children. The TCRbeta library was prepared with unique molecular identifiers. One entry per CDR3 protein results from TCRdb running MiXCR on the PCR reads. Of 90,000 to 95,000 distinct CDR3 sequences in the sample, less than 15% were seen once. Sequenced material: PBMCs from the stem cell graft donor, taken from the stem cell graft. The receptor set was obtained from a human donor who donated a stem cell graft to a child with inherited bone marrow failure.

The table lists this clonotype with many counts. V and J are TRBV7-6 and TRBJ2-1, with a possible D match to TRBD2 (5 bases). CDR1 is SGHVS and CDR2 is FNYEAQ in the germline V gene. The CDR3 covers 14 residues. V lost 2 bases and J lost 6, with 11 bases in between. The CDR3, as DNA: TGTGCCAGCAGCTTAAGGCTAGAGGGCAATGAGCAGTTCTTC. This sequence encodes CASSLRLEGNEQFF. Supplemented by reference TRBV7-6 and TRBJ2-1, the full variable domain reads GAGVSQSPRYKVTKRGQDVALRCDPISGHVSLYWYRQALGQGPEFLTYFNYEAQQDKSGLPNDRFSAERPEGSISTLTIQRTEQRDSAMYRCASSLRLEGNEQFFGPGTRLTVL.

The genes are TRBV4-1 and TRBJ1-4; 10 nucleotides match TRBD1. Germline V gene data show CDR1 as MGHRA and CDR2 as YSYEKL. The ends lost 0 bases at V and 6 bases at J; junction bases unmatched: 1. This CDR3 spans 15 amino acids. The CDR3 spells CASSQEGTGDEKLFF. The DNA of the CDR3 is TGCGCCAGCAGCCAAGAAGGGACAGGGGATGAAAAACTGTTTTTT.

The sample holds a few counts of this clonotype. This chain links TRBV30 with TRBJ1-5; the match to TRBD1 covers 9 bases. This CDR3 region has 15 residues. The germline gives CDR1 GTSNPN, CDR2 SVGIG (reference sequence). V lost 2 bases and J lost 4; bases outside the gene matches: 6. The CDR3 reads CAWSKGTGINQPQHF. In DNA form, the CDR3 reads TGTGCCTGGAGTAAGGGGACAGGGATAAATCAGCCCCAGCATTTT.

This clonotype was observed at least ten times. The V and J genes are TRBV7-8 and TRBJ2-7; possibly TRBD2 for D (5 bases). Trimming removed 4 bases at V and 4 bases at J, with 11 bases between. The germline CDR1 and CDR2 sequences are SGHVS and FQNEAQ. This CDR3 has 13 amino acids. CDR3 region: CASSSSRRYEQYF. In DNA, the CDR3 is TGTGCCAGCAGCTCGAGCAGGAGGTACGAGCAGTACTTC.

This clonotype was recorded many times. The V and J genes are TRBV7-9 and TRBJ1-1; the match to TRBD1 covers 7 bases. V lost 6 bases and J lost 0; bases outside the gene matches: 7. Germline CDR1 and CDR2: SEHNR and FQNEAQ (reference sequence). This CDR3 comprises 15 residues. The CDR3 DNA follows: TGTGCCAGCAGGGCGACAGGGACTATGAACACTGAAGCTTTCTTT. Translated: CASRATGTMNTEAFF.

This clonotype was observed at least ten times. The J gene is TRBJ1-5, the V gene TRBV7-2; 9 nucleotides align to TRBD1. The length of the CDR3 is 16 residues. From germline, CDR1 is SGHTA and CDR2 FQGNSA. Losses at the gene ends were 4 bases for V and 0 bases for J; bases not matched to a gene: 4. DNA of the CDR3: TGTGCCAGCAGCTCCCGGACAGGGGATAGCAATCAGCCCCAGCATTTT. Amino acids: CASSSRTGDSNQPQHF.

This clonotype was detected ten times or more. The V and J genes are TRBV20-1 and TRBJ2-3; 10 bases line up with TRBD1. V lost 1 base, J lost 5 bases, and 9 bases stayed unmatched. CDR1 is DFQATT, CDR2 SNEGSKA, per germline (reference sequence). This CDR3 is built from 16 residues. Here the CDR3 reads CSARAFDRGRGDTQYF. The CDR3 nucleotides are TGCAGTGCTAGAGCCTTCGACAGGGGGCGCGGAGATACGCAGTATTTT.

This sequence joins TRBV7-8 and TRBJ2-7; D gene uncertain. In germline, CDR1 is SGHVS, CDR2 FQNEAQ. The ends were cut back, 2 bases at V and 3 bases at J, with 14 bases in the middle. CDR3 length: 15 amino acids. The CDR3 DNA sequence: TGTGCCAGCAGCTTAAGGGCCCGACGGAACTACGAGCAGTACTTC. Amino acid sequence: CASSLRARRNYEQYF. Drawing the rest from reference TRBV7-8 and TRBJ2-7, the complete variable domain is GAGVSQSPRYKVAKRGQDVALRCDPISGHVSLFWYQQALGQGPEFLTYFQNEAQLDKSGLPSDRFFAERPEGSVSTLKIQRTQQEDSAVYLCASSLRARRNYEQYFGPGTRLTVT.

This clonotype has a count of ten or more. The genes are TRBV7-2 and TRBJ1-1; D might be TRBD1 (5 bases). The length of the CDR3 is 12 residues. V lost 1 base, J lost 9 bases, and 9 bases lay in between. Germline V CDR1 and CDR2: SGHTA, FQGNSA. CDR3 sequence: CASSLVGTQAFF. CDR3 nucleotides: TGTGCCAGCAGCTTAGTTGGGACCCAAGCTTTCTTT.

This clonotype was found many times. The chain links TRBV5-6 to TRBJ2-5; 8 bases align to TRBD2. The germline V gene has CDR1 SGHDT and CDR2 YYEEEE. The V gene end was trimmed by 4 bases and the J gene end by 5 bases; junction bases not matched to a gene: 4. This CDR3 has 13 amino acids. In DNA, the CDR3 is TGTGCCAGCAGCGTGCCTAGCGGGGAGACCCAGTACTTC. This gives the protein CASSVPSGETQYF.

At least ten counts were recorded for this clonotype. The gene calls are TRBV6-5 and TRBJ2-7; no firm D call. Germline CDR1 MNHEY, CDR2 SVGAGI. Trimming left V 1 base short and J 2 bases short, with 15 bases between. The CDR3 has 16 residues. The DNA for the CDR3 is TGTGCCAGCAGTTACTTAGCCACCGTCTACCCCTACGAGCAGTACTTC. This translates into CASSYLATVYPYEQYF.

This clonotype was seen ten or more times. V and J are TRBV6-5 and TRBJ2-5; D is uncertain. V was trimmed by 8 bases and J by 5 bases, leaving 12 bases between them. There are 12 residues in the CDR3. Germline V gene lookup returns CDR1 MNHEY and CDR2 SVGAGI. CDR3 bases: TGTGCCAGCTGGTCCCTGGGGGAGACCCAGTACTTC. It translates to CASWSLGETQYF.

This clonotype was counted between two and nine times. This chain uses TRBV5-1 with TRBJ2-2; D possibly corresponds to TRBD2 (6 bases). Germline CDR1 SGHRS, CDR2 YFSETQ. The CDR3 contains 16 residues. V dropped 2 bases and J dropped 6 bases, with 17 bases sitting between them. The CDR3 here is CASSFELAYFSGELFF. CDR3 DNA: TGCGCCAGCAGCTTTGAACTAGCCTACTTTTCCGGGGAGCTGTTTTTT.

This clonotype was seen many times. The rearrangement uses TRBV18 and TRBJ1-1, with D unresolved. Trimming took off 2 bases at V and 3 bases at J, with 10 bases between the two ends. CDR3 length: 14 residues. The germline V gene encodes CDR1 KGHSH and CDR2 LQKENI. CDR3 amino acids: CASSPGLGHTEAFF. CDR3 DNA: TGTGCCAGCTCACCAGGCCTAGGGCACACTGAAGCTTTCTTT.

This clonotype was observed many times. The chain uses TRBV5-1 and TRBJ1-3; D unresolved. The germline gives CDR1 SGHRS, CDR2 YFSETQ. This CDR3 has 16 amino acids. Trimming left V 4 bases short and J 4 bases short, with 18 bases between. CDR3 bases: TGCGCCAGCAGCGAGCTCCTCCGAGGGCGAGGAAACACCATATATTTT. Amino acids: CASSELLRGRGNTIYF. Variable domain in full (rest from reference TRBV5-1 and TRBJ1-3): KAGVTQTPRYLIKTRGQQVTLSCSPISGHRSVSWYQQTPGQGLQFLFEYFSETQRNKGNFPGRFSGRQFSNSRSEMNVSTLELGDSALYLCASSELLRGRGNTIYFGEGSWLTVV.

This clonotype has a count of ten or more. The rearrangement links TRBV5-5 to TRBJ2-4, with TRBD2 matching over 7 bases. From germline, CDR1 is SGHKS and CDR2 YYEKEE (reference sequence). The CDR3 covers 14 residues. Germline trimming cut 1 base from V and 7 bases from J; bases unmatched to any gene: 5. CDR3 region: CASSLTGGGNIQYF. Here the CDR3 DNA reads TGTGCCAGCAGCTTGACGGGGGGTGGGAACATTCAGTACTTC.

This clonotype occurred many times. The chain is built from TRBV29-1 and TRBJ2-1; no definite D call. The CDR3 totals 12 residues. The germline gives CDR1 SQVTM, CDR2 ANQGSEA. Trimming cost V 4 bases and J 5 bases, with 9 bases left between them. The DNA of the CDR3 is TGCAGCGTTGTCGTTCCTAACAATGAGCAGTTCTTC. This translates into CSVVVPNNEQFF.

This clonotype has only a few counts. V and J are TRBV27 and TRBJ2-7; no reliable D call. The ends were cut back, 8 bases at V and 1 base at J, with 12 bases in the middle. Germline-derived CDR1 and CDR2 are MNHEY and SMNVEV (reference sequence). The CDR3 length is 13 residues. DNA of the CDR3: TGTGCCAGCGAGGCTCTGGGATCCTACGAGCAGTACTTC. Translating gives CASEALGSYEQYF.

V gene TRBV13 combines with J gene TRBJ2-7, with D possibly being TRBD2 (6 bases). Germline assignment: CDR1 PRHDT and CDR2 FYEKMQ (reference sequence). V was pared by 0 bases and J by 7 bases, with 19 bases between. The CDR3 consists of 16 residues. CDR3 DNA sequence: TGTGCCAGCAGCTTAGGCCTCGCTAGCGTTGCTTATGAGCAGTACTTC. Its protein is CASSLGLASVAYEQYF.

The table lists this clonotype with many counts. The chain uses TRBV3-1 and TRBJ1-2, with 7 nucleotides matching TRBD1. V lost 4 bases to trimming and J lost 5 bases; unmatched junction nucleotides: 7. The CDR3 extends over 14 amino acids. The V gene's germline CDR1 is LGHDT and CDR2 YNNKEL (reference sequence). CDR3 sequence reads: CASSPQQGRYGYTF. The CDR3 DNA sequence: TGTGCCAGCAGCCCGCAACAGGGGAGATATGGCTACACCTTC. The full variable domain, in which reference TRBV3-1 and TRBJ1-2 provide the parts outside the CDR3, is DTAVSQTPKYLVTQMGNDKSIKCEQNLGHDTMYWYKQDSKKFLKIMFSYNNKELIINETVPNRFSPKSPDKAHLNLHINSLELGDSAVYFCASSPQQGRYGYTFGSGTRLTVV.

This clonotype came up many times. The chain joins TRBV3-2 to TRBJ2-7; no check of the table's D call, TRBD1, against the DNA was made. TRBV3-2 is a pseudogene locus. The CDR3 runs to 18 residues. DNA for the CDR3: TGTGCCAGCAGCCAACTTCGAAAAAGACAGGGAGCTACCTACGAGCAGTACTTC. Protein: CASSQLRKRQGATYEQYF.

This clonotype was seen at least ten times. The chain joins TRBV29-1 to TRBJ2-3; no firm D call. Germline-derived CDR1 and CDR2 are SQVTM and ANQGSEA. The CDR3 spans 11 residues. V gave up 2 bases and J gave up 4 bases, with 4 bases separating them. The CDR3, as DNA: TGCAGCGTTGAACCGGCAGATACGCAGTATTTT. This translates into CSVEPADTQYF.

V usage is TRBV5-4 and J usage is TRBJ2-1, with 10 bases fitting TRBD2. CDR1 is SGHNT and CDR2 is YYREEE in the germline V gene (reference sequence). The CDR3 loop spans 15 amino acids. J lost 8 bases, V lost 0 bases, and 5 bases had no gene match. The CDR3 DNA reads as TGTGCCAGCAGCTTGGAAGCGGGAGGGGGAGATGAGCAGTTCTTC. This translates into CASSLEAGGGDEQFF.

This clonotype showed up many times. The CDR3 here is CATSDSLRGHTGELFF. CDR3 sequence (DNA): TGTGCCACCAGTGATTCCCTCAGAGGACACACCGGGGAGCTGTTTTTT. This chain links TRBV24-1 with TRBJ2-2; D is unresolved. Germline V CDR1 and CDR2: KGHDR, SFDVKD. This CDR3 contains 16 residues. V shed 2 bases and J shed 3 bases, with 12 bases lying between them.

This clonotype has a count of ten or more. The rearrangement uses TRBV4-2 and TRBJ2-5; no definite D call. Trimming left V 1 base short and J 8 bases short, with 14 bases between. This CDR3 has 14 amino acids. Germline CDR1 LGHNA, CDR2 YNFKEQ. For the CDR3, the DNA is TGTGCCAGCAGCCAAGTCTCCGGATTGGCTACCCAGTACTTC. Its translation is CASSQVSGLATQYF.

This clonotype was detected only once. V and J are TRBV7-2 and TRBJ2-3; no reliable D call. Germline V gene lookup returns CDR1 SGHTA and CDR2 FQGNSA. The CDR3 spans 10 residues. V was cut by 8 bases and J by 6 bases, with 6 bases left in between. The CDR3 DNA sequence: TGTGCCAGCTCCCGGGATACGCAGTATTTT. Protein: CASSRDTQYF.

The sample holds many counts of this clonotype. The chain is built from TRBV4-1 and TRBJ2-2; possibly TRBD2 for D (6 bases). Germline values: CDR1 MGHRA, CDR2 YSYEKL. With 8 bases removed from V and 4 bases from J, the gap between germline ends came to 26 bases. CDR3 length: 18 amino acids. This CDR3 is CASRVRASVPDRTGELFF. In nucleotides, the CDR3 is TGCGCCAGCCGGGTTCGGGCTAGCGTCCCAGACCGCACCGGGGAGCTGTTTTTT.

In this sample, this clonotype turned up many times. This chain links TRBV29-1 with TRBJ2-7, with D possibly being TRBD1 or TRBD2 (5 bases each). The V end was cut by 3 bases, the J end by 3 bases, with 15 bases between. CDR1 is SQVTM, CDR2 ANQGSEA, per germline. The CDR3 covers 14 residues. CDR3 DNA sequence: TGCAGCGTTGATTACGGGGACGGCAGCTACGAGCAGTACTTC. This translates into CSVDYGDGSYEQYF.

In this sample, this clonotype turned up many times. This chain connects TRBV29-1 to TRBJ2-5; D uncertain. CDR3 length: 11 amino acids. CDR1 and CDR2 from the germline V gene are SQVTM and ANQGSEA. Trimming took off 6 bases at V and 7 bases at J, with 12 bases between the two ends. CDR3 bases: TGCAGCGTCGTCCTGGACGGGACCCAGTACTTC. Protein product: CSVVLDGTQYF.

This clonotype was counted ten times or more. The chain couples TRBV6-5 to TRBJ1-1; possibly TRBD1 for D (5 bases). This CDR3 region has 15 residues. CDR1 and CDR2 (germline): MNHEY, SVGAGI. Between the trimmed V and J ends, which lost 0 bases and 2 bases, there was a span of 10 bases. The chain's CDR3 is CASSYSTRGNTEAFF. CDR3 DNA sequence: TGTGCCAGCAGTTACTCGACGAGGGGTAACACTGAAGCTTTCTTT.